The clone carrying this T cell receptor beta chain has a handful of counts. Its antigen is currently unknown. The entry originates in a study of CD8 T cells in Susac syndrome. Study-wide findings and caveats: In its TCR sequencing and HLA analysis, the study acknowledged that the number of individuals was relatively small.

When the RNA was reverse transcribed, random hexamers were used with an input of roughly 0.45 to 1 ug. The immunoSEQ assay covered 54 Vbeta and 13 Jbeta segments for CDR3. In TCRdb, the immunoSEQ multiplex PCR reads were re-called with MiXCR into one record per CDR3 protein. The table shows about 140,000 distinct CDR3 sequences, with about 93% occurring only once. The material sequenced was CD8+ T cells from PBMCs. This receptor was obtained from a human donor in good health.

The CDR3 region has the DNA TGTGCCAGCAGTTACGGAGGGGGCAGTGAAGCTTTCTTT. This encodes CASSYGGGSEAFF. The V and J genes are TRBV6-5 and TRBJ1-1; 7 nucleotides match TRBD1. Trimming cost V 2 bases and J 7 bases; bases outside gene matches: 4. Germline loops: CDR1 MNHEY, CDR2 SVGAGI. The CDR3 is 13 amino acids.